A selection of T cell receptor beta chains follows, all from one sample in a study of blood T cells in healthy people across ages. TCRdb ran MiXCR on the 5' RACE reads and lists one entry per CDR3 protein. The repertoire consists of 850,000 to 950,000 distinct CDR3 sequences, with 29% occurring once and the leading ten covering approximately 15%. Sequenced input: blood. The receptors were sampled from a woman aged 80 or older in good health. CDR3s include the opening cysteine and the closing phenylalanine or tryptophan. D genes are given only for firm matches. The size of a clone is reported for some rows only, either as once, few or many, or as a class for expanded clones.

clone_size: NA; v_call: TRBV29-1; d_call: TRBD1; j_call: TRBJ1-2; cdr3_aa: CSVYPGQGETGYTF; cdr3_nt: TGCAGCGTGTACCCGGGACAGGGAGAAACGGGCTACACCTTC
clone_size: NA; v_call: TRBV28; d_call: NA; j_call: TRBJ2-1; cdr3_aa: CASSPGQSNEQFF; cdr3_nt: TGTGCCAGCAGCCCGGGCCAGAGCAATGAGCAGTTCTTC
clone_size: many; v_call: TRBV6-6; d_call: TRBD2; j_call: TRBJ2-5; cdr3_aa: CASRGTSGGSPPETQYF; cdr3_nt: TGTGCCAGCAGGGGGACTAGCGGGGGGTCCCCCCCAGAGACCCAGTACTTC
clone_size: once; v_call: TRBV5-1; d_call: TRBD1; j_call: TRBJ2-7; cdr3_aa: CASSSSDRGGPYEQYF; cdr3_nt: TGCGCCAGCAGCTCATCGGACAGGGGGGGGCCCTACGAGCAGTACTTC
clone_size: many; v_call: TRBV28; d_call: TRBD1; j_call: TRBJ2-1; cdr3_aa: CASTVAGTGINEQFF; cdr3_nt: TGTGCCAGCACCGTTGCCGGGACAGGGATCAATGAGCAGTTCTTC
clone_size: few; v_call: TRBV11-2; d_call: NA; j_call: TRBJ1-1; cdr3_aa: CASSLRGARRNTEAFF; cdr3_nt: TGTGCCAGCAGCTTAAGGGGGGCGAGGAGGAACACTGAAGCTTTCTTT
clone_size: many; v_call: TRBV29-1; d_call: NA; j_call: TRBJ1-4; cdr3_aa: CSVEVRSMGRKLFF; cdr3_nt: TGCAGCGTTGAAGTTAGAAGTATGGGCAGAAAACTGTTTTTT
clone_size: NA; v_call: TRBV4-2; d_call: NA; j_call: TRBJ2-3; cdr3_aa: CASSQSFTDTQYF; cdr3_nt: TGTGCCAGCAGCCAATCTTTCACAGATACGCAGTATTTT
clone_size: NA; v_call: TRBV4-1; d_call: NA; j_call: TRBJ1-1; cdr3_aa: CASSQEGGRDTEAFF; cdr3_nt: TGCGCCAGCAGCCAAGAAGGAGGTCGAGACACTGAAGCTTTCTTT
clone_size: NA; v_call: TRBV2; d_call: TRBD2; j_call: TRBJ2-3; cdr3_aa: CASSERRGGVTDTQYF; cdr3_nt: TGTGCCAGCAGTGAACGGCGGGGGGGCGTCACAGATACGCAGTATTTT
clone_size: many; v_call: TRBV12-3/TRBV12-4; d_call: TRBD1; j_call: TRBJ2-3; cdr3_aa: CASSPSRDRVSDTQYF; cdr3_nt: TGTGCCAGCAGTCCCTCGAGGGACAGGGTATCAGATACGCAGTATTTT
clone_size: many; v_call: TRBV29-1; d_call: NA; j_call: TRBJ2-7; cdr3_aa: CSVVVPAGPGEQYF; cdr3_nt: TGCAGCGTTGTCGTCCCCGCAGGGCCGGGCGAGCAGTACTTC
clone_size: many; v_call: TRBV10-3; d_call: NA; j_call: TRBJ1-5; cdr3_aa: CAISDRGGEPQHF; cdr3_nt: TGTGCCATCAGTGATCGTGGCGGTGAGCCCCAGCATTTT
clone_size: NA; v_call: TRBV7-9; d_call: TRBD2; j_call: TRBJ2-3; cdr3_aa: CASSSRASGGPGTQYF; cdr3_nt: TGTGCCAGCAGCTCCCGGGCGAGCGGGGGGCCAGGTACGCAGTATTTT
clone_size: few; v_call: TRBV15; d_call: NA; j_call: TRBJ2-7; cdr3_aa: CATSRDRARGEQYF; cdr3_nt: TGCGCCACCAGCAGAGACCGAGCGAGGGGCGAGCAGTACTTC
clone_size: many; v_call: TRBV6-1; d_call: TRBD1; j_call: TRBJ1-4; cdr3_aa: CASHGQGGEKLFF; cdr3_nt: TGTGCCAGCCATGGACAGGGAGGCGAAAAACTGTTTTTT
clone_size: NA; v_call: TRBV6-5; d_call: TRBD2; j_call: TRBJ2-4; cdr3_aa: CASRADGGNIQYF; cdr3_nt: TGTGCCAGCAGGGCGGACGGGGGGAACATTCAGTACTTC
clone_size: NA; v_call: TRBV29-1; d_call: NA; j_call: TRBJ2-1; cdr3_aa: CSVGGRASANNEQFF; cdr3_nt: TGCAGCGTTGGTGGTCGGGCTAGCGCCAACAATGAGCAGTTCTTC
clone_size: few; v_call: TRBV30; d_call: NA; j_call: TRBJ1-2; cdr3_aa: CAYQREGANGYTF; cdr3_nt: TGTGCCTACCAGCGGGAAGGGGCAAACGGCTACACCTTC
clone_size: few; v_call: TRBV18; d_call: NA; j_call: TRBJ1-2; cdr3_aa: CASSQQCGQNYGYTF; cdr3_nt: TGTGCCAGCTCACAACAATGCGGACAGAACTATGGCTACACCTTC
clone_size: NA; v_call: TRBV19; d_call: NA; j_call: TRBJ2-4; cdr3_aa: CASSIPGLAKNIQYF; cdr3_nt: TGTGCCAGTAGTATACCCGGGCTAGCCAAAAACATTCAGTACTTC
clone_size: few; v_call: TRBV30; d_call: NA; j_call: TRBJ1-2; cdr3_aa: CAWSVPTGYYGYTF; cdr3_nt: TGTGCCTGGAGTGTACCTACAGGGTACTATGGCTACACCTTC
clone_size: many; v_call: TRBV20-1; d_call: TRBD1; j_call: TRBJ1-2; cdr3_aa: CSARDPSTGRGNYGYTF; cdr3_nt: TGCAGTGCTAGAGACCCGTCGACAGGGAGGGGTAACTATGGCTACACCTTC
clone_size: NA; v_call: TRBV7-7; d_call: TRBD2; j_call: TRBJ2-1; cdr3_aa: CASSLKPGLAGAHEQFF; cdr3_nt: TGTGCCAGCAGCTTAAAACCGGGACTAGCGGGGGCTCATGAGCAGTTCTTC
clone_size: NA; v_call: TRBV18; d_call: NA; j_call: TRBJ1-2; cdr3_aa: CASSPGTAQSGYTF; cdr3_nt: TGTGCCAGCTCACCTGGGACGGCGCAATCCGGCTACACCTTC
clone_size: NA; v_call: TRBV30; d_call: TRBD1; j_call: TRBJ1-1; cdr3_aa: CAWLGHRGPGMNTEAFF; cdr3_nt: TGTGCCTGGCTGGGCCACAGGGGCCCGGGGATGAACACTGAAGCTTTCTTT
clone_size: many; v_call: TRBV28; d_call: TRBD1; j_call: TRBJ2-7; cdr3_aa: CASTLKTGGAPYEQYF; cdr3_nt: TGTGCCAGCACCCTGAAGACAGGGGGCGCACCCTACGAGCAGTACTTC
clone_size: NA; v_call: TRBV7-8; d_call: NA; j_call: TRBJ2-2; cdr3_aa: CASSLVQSTGELFF; cdr3_nt: TGTGCCAGCAGCTTAGTACAGAGCACCGGGGAGCTGTTTTTT
clone_size: few; v_call: TRBV4-1; d_call: NA; j_call: TRBJ1-2; cdr3_aa: CASSQGHSIVGGYTF; cdr3_nt: TGCGCCAGCAGCCAAGGTCACAGCATTGTAGGCGGCTACACCTTC
clone_size: NA; v_call: TRBV28; d_call: TRBD1; j_call: TRBJ1-3; cdr3_aa: CASSTGERNTIYF; cdr3_nt: TGTGCCAGCAGTACAGGGGAAAGAAACACCATATATTTT
clone_size: few; v_call: TRBV5-6; d_call: NA; j_call: TRBJ1-2; cdr3_aa: CASSPRGQRGYTF; cdr3_nt: TGTGCCAGCAGCCCCAGAGGACAAAGGGGCTACACCTTC
clone_size: NA; v_call: TRBV5-1; d_call: TRBD1; j_call: TRBJ2-1; cdr3_aa: CASSWKTTGEFSNEQFF; cdr3_nt: TGCGCCAGCAGCTGGAAGACGACAGGGGAGTTTAGCAATGAGCAGTTCTTC
clone_size: NA; v_call: TRBV30; d_call: NA; j_call: TRBJ2-1; cdr3_aa: CAWRSCPGPASEQFF; cdr3_nt: TGTGCCTGGAGGTCCTGCCCGGGACCAGCGTCTGAGCAGTTCTTC
clone_size: NA; v_call: TRBV9; d_call: NA; j_call: TRBJ2-1; cdr3_aa: CASSVAPASASSYNEQFF; cdr3_nt: TGTGCCAGCAGCGTAGCCCCCGCTAGCGCTAGCTCCTACAATGAGCAGTTCTTC
clone_size: many; v_call: TRBV6-5; d_call: TRBD1; j_call: TRBJ2-5; cdr3_aa: CASSLQGAGETQYF; cdr3_nt: TGTGCCAGCAGTTTACAGGGGGCAGGAGAGACCCAGTACTTC
clone_size: many; v_call: TRBV28; d_call: NA; j_call: TRBJ2-1; cdr3_aa: CASTLGPRTNNEQFF; cdr3_nt: TGTGCCAGCACTCTGGGCCCCCGGACGAACAATGAGCAGTTCTTC
clone_size: many; v_call: TRBV6-5; d_call: TRBD1; j_call: TRBJ1-2; cdr3_aa: CASRSLRQGDYGYTF; cdr3_nt: TGTGCCAGCAGATCCCTCCGACAGGGCGACTATGGCTACACCTTC
clone_size: many; v_call: TRBV7-2; d_call: NA; j_call: TRBJ1-6; cdr3_aa: CASSHPSSYNSPLHF; cdr3_nt: TGTGCCAGCAGCCACCCAAGCTCCTATAATTCACCCCTCCACTTT
clone_size: NA; v_call: TRBV5-6; d_call: NA; j_call: TRBJ1-1; cdr3_aa: CASSLGVQGNTEAFF; cdr3_nt: TGTGCCAGCAGCTTGGGGGTACAGGGGAACACTGAAGCTTTCTTT
clone_size: many; v_call: TRBV20-1; d_call: NA; j_call: TRBJ2-1; cdr3_aa: CSARERGGLIYNEQFF; cdr3_nt: TGCAGTGCTAGAGAGAGGGGGGGACTAATCTACAATGAGCAGTTCTTC
clone_size: many; v_call: TRBV12-3/TRBV12-4; d_call: NA; j_call: TRBJ2-3; cdr3_aa: CASSFGSLSTDTQYF; cdr3_nt: TGTGCCAGCAGTTTCGGCAGCCTGAGCACAGATACGCAGTATTTT
clone_size: NA; v_call: TRBV4-2; d_call: NA; j_call: TRBJ2-7; cdr3_aa: CASSQEGESEQYF; cdr3_nt: TGTGCCAGCAGCCAAGAGGGCGAAAGCGAGCAGTACTTC
clone_size: NA; v_call: TRBV6-7; d_call: NA; j_call: TRBJ2-7; cdr3_aa: CAAGGTYEQYF; cdr3_nt: TGTGCCGCGGGTGGGACTTACGAGCAGTACTTC
clone_size: many; v_call: TRBV4-3; d_call: NA; j_call: TRBJ2-7; cdr3_aa: CASSQESQGWYEQYF; cdr3_nt: TGCGCCAGCAGCCAAGAAAGCCAGGGGTGGTACGAGCAGTACTTC
clone_size: many; v_call: TRBV5-1; d_call: NA; j_call: TRBJ2-1; cdr3_aa: CASSFTAGLNNEQFF; cdr3_nt: TGCGCCAGCAGCTTCACGGCAGGACTTAACAATGAGCAGTTCTTC
clone_size: few; v_call: TRBV6-1; d_call: NA; j_call: TRBJ1-1; cdr3_aa: CASSEIGSNTEAFF; cdr3_nt: TGTGCCAGCAGTGAAATAGGGTCGAACACTGAAGCTTTCTTT
clone_size: many; v_call: TRBV10-1; d_call: NA; j_call: TRBJ2-1; cdr3_aa: CASSESSRIQFF; cdr3_nt: TGCGCCAGCAGTGAGAGCTCACGGATACAGTTCTTC
clone_size: many; v_call: TRBV4-2; d_call: TRBD2; j_call: TRBJ2-5; cdr3_aa: CASSQDHRGGSGGFQETQYF; cdr3_nt: TGTGCCAGCAGCCAAGATCATCGGGGAGGTAGCGGGGGGTTCCAAGAGACCCAGTACTTC
clone_size: NA; v_call: TRBV5-1; d_call: NA; j_call: TRBJ1-1; cdr3_aa: CASSLGEKGTEAFF; cdr3_nt: TGCGCCAGCAGCTTGGGGGAAAAGGGCACTGAAGCTTTCTTT
clone_size: NA; v_call: TRBV7-2; d_call: NA; j_call: TRBJ2-1; cdr3_aa: CASSFWGNTVSNEQFF; cdr3_nt: TGTGCCAGCAGCTTCTGGGGAAATACAGTAAGCAATGAGCAGTTCTTC